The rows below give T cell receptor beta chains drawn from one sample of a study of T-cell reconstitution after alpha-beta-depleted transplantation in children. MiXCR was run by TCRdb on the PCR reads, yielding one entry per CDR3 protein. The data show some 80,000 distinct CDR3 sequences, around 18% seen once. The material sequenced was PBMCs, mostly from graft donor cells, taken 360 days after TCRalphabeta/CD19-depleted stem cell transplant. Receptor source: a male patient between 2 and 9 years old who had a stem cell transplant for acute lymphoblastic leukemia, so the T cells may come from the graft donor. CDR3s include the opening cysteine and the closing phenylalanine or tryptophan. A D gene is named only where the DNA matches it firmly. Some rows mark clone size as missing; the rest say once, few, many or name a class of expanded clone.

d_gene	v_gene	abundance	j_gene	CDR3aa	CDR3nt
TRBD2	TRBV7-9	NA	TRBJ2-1	CASSRPGGPCNEQFF	TGTGCCAGCAGCCGACCGGGAGGGCCTTGCAATGAGCAGTTCTTC
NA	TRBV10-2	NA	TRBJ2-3	CASPHSGPQDRTDTQYF	TGCGCCAGCCCCCACTCAGGCCCACAGGATCGTACAGATACGCAGTATTTT
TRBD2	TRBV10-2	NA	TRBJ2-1	CASSESAAGSDNEQFF	TGCGCCAGCAGTGAGTCGGCAGCGGGGTCTGACAATGAGCAGTTCTTC
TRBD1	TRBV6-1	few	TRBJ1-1	CAIRDRGLRTEAFF	TGTGCCATCCGGGACAGGGGGCTGCGGACTGAAGCTTTCTTT
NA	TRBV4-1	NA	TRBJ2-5	CASSQEPNPRETQYF	TGCGCCAGCAGCCAAGAACCTAACCCAAGAGAGACCCAGTACTTC
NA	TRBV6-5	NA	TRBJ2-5	CASSYRKANQETQYF	TGTGCCAGCAGTTACCGAAAGGCCAACCAAGAGACCCAGTACTTC
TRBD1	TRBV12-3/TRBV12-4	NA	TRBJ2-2	CASSPLRQGAGTGELFF	TGTGCCAGCAGTCCCCTAAGACAGGGGGCTGGCACCGGGGAGCTGTTTTTT
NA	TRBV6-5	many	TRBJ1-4	CASRSTNEKLFF	TGTGCCAGCAGGTCAACTAATGAAAAACTGTTTTTT
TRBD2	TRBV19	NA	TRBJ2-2	CASSRGRSGRAGELFF	TGTGCCAGTAGTAGAGGGAGAAGCGGGAGGGCAGGGGAGCTGTTTTTT
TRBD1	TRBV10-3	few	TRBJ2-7	CAIRGDSSYEQYF	TGTGCCATCAGGGGGGACAGCTCCTACGAGCAGTACTTC
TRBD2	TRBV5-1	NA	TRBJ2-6	CASSFGGPGGTDSGANVLTF	TGCGCCAGCAGCTTCGGTGGACCGGGAGGTACCGATTCTGGGGCCAACGTCCTGACTTTC
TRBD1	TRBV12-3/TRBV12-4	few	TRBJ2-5	CASSWGNRGSETQYF	TGTGCCAGCAGTTGGGGGAACAGGGGATCAGAGACCCAGTACTTC
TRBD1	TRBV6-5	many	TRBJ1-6	CASSYWTGHSPLHF	TGTGCCAGCAGCTACTGGACAGGGCATTCACCCCTCCACTTT
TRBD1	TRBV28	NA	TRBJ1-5	CASSLTDRGPGLSNQPQHF	TGTGCCAGCAGTCTAACGGACAGGGGGCCCGGACTTAGCAATCAGCCCCAGCATTTT
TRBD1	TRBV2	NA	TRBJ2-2	CASLQGASTGELFF	TGTGCCAGCCTGCAGGGGGCGAGCACCGGGGAGCTGTTTTTT
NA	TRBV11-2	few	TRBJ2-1	CASSLDRSREQFF	TGTGCCAGCAGCTTAGATAGGAGCCGGGAGCAGTTCTTC
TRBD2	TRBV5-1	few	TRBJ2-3	CASSKRDSDTQYF	TGCGCCAGCAGTAAGCGGGACTCAGATACGCAGTATTTT
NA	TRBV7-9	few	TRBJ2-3	CASSLVVREGDTQYF	TGTGCCAGCAGCTTAGTGGTTCGAGAAGGGGACACGCAGTATTTT
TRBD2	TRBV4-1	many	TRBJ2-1	CASSQGTSFYNEQFF	TGCGCCAGCAGCCAAGGGACTAGCTTCTACAATGAGCAGTTCTTC
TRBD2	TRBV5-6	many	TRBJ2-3	CASSFGTSGSGDTQYF	TGTGCCAGCAGCTTTGGGACTAGCGGGAGTGGAGATACGCAGTATTTT
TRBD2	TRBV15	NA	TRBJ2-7	CATSRLHETSGYEQYF	TGTGCCACCAGCAGATTACATGAGACTAGCGGTTACGAGCAGTACTTC
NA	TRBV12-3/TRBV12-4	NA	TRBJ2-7	CASSWVFYEQYF	TGTGCCAGCAGTTGGGTCTTCTACGAGCAGTACTTC
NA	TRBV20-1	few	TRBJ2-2	CSARPSYSGELFF	TGCAGTGCTAGACCTAGTTACTCCGGGGAGCTGTTTTTT
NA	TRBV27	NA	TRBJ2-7	CASRRQVSLSYEQYF	TGTGCCAGCAGGCGACAGGTTTCTCTATCCTACGAGCAGTACTTC
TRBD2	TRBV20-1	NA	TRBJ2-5	CSARASGRVGETQYF	TGCAGTGCTAGAGCTAGCGGGAGGGTAGGAGAGACCCAGTACTTC
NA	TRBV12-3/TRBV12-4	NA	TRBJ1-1	CASRPNHQNTEAFF	TGTGCCAGCAGACCTAACCACCAGAACACTGAAGCTTTCTTT
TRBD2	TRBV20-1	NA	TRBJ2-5	CSASTFSGIETQYF	TGCAGTGCTTCGACGTTTAGCGGGATAGAGACCCAGTACTTC
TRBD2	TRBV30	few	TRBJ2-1	CAWSMGLAYNEQFF	TGTGCCTGGAGCATGGGACTAGCCTACAATGAGCAGTTCTTC
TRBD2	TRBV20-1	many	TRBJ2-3	CSATDTSGLLNTQYF	TGCAGTGCTACAGATACTAGCGGACTCTTAAATACGCAGTATTTT
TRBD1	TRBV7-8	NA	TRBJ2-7	CASSTTDRAYEQYF	TGTGCCAGCAGCACCACGGACAGGGCCTACGAGCAGTACTTC
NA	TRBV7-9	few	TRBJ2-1	CASSFSSHTNEQFF	TGTGCCAGCAGCTTTTCCTCTCACACGAATGAGCAGTTCTTC